The clone carrying this T cell receptor beta chain showed up just a few times. The antigen remains unidentified. This specimen belongs to a study of T-cell reconstitution after alpha-beta-depleted transplantation in children. Unique molecular identifiers were incorporated during preparation of the TCRbeta library. A single record per CDR3 protein comes from TCRdb applying MiXCR to the PCR reads. The data contain more than 200,000 distinct CDR3 sequences, roughly 9.1% of them seen just once; the ten biggest clones take up 35%. The study's findings and limits: T cells produced anew were the main source of T-cell counts and diversity one year after transplant. Some patients' high day-60 TCRbeta diversity was traced to surviving recipient T cells and thymic progenitors. There were reportedly several hundred expanded graft clones from which alpha-beta T cells came about two months after transplant.

Per the germline V gene, CDR1 is KGHSH and CDR2 is LQKENI. CDR3 length equals 15 residues. Trimming pared 2 bases from V and 2 bases from J, leaving 13 bases between. The sequence derives from a male patient aged 2 to 9 who had a stem cell transplant for acute myeloid leukemia, so the T cells may come from the graft donor. V gene TRBV18 combines with J gene TRBJ2-7, with D possibly TRBD2 on 6 matching bases. The starting material was PBMCs, mostly from graft donor cells, obtained 360 days after TCRalphabeta/CD19-depleted stem cell transplant. CDR3 nucleotides: TGTGCCAGCTCACCATTTTCTAGCGAGGCCTACGAGCAGTACTTC. Translation gives CASSPFSSEAYEQYF.